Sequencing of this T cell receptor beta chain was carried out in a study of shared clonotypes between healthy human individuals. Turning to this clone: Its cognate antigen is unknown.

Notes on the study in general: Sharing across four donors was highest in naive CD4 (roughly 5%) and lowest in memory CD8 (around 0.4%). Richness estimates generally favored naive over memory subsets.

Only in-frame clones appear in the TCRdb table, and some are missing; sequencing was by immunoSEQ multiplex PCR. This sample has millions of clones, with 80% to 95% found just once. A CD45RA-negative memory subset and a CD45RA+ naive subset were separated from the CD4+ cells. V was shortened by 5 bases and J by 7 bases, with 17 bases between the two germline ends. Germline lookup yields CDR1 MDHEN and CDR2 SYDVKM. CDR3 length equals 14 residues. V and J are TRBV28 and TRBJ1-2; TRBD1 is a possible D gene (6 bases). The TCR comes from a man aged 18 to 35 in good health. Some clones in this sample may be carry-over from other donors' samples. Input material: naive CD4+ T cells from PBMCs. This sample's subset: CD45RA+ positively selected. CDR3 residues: CASSPRGARGGYTF. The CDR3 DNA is TGTGCCAGCAGTCCCCGGGGGGCGAGGGGTGGCTACACCTTC.